Reported below is one TCR beta chain. Its matching antigen is unknown. The sample belongs to a study of shared clonotypes between healthy human individuals. Across the study: The plates for each donor numbered three CD4 naive, three CD4 memory, two CD8 naive and one CD8 memory.

V shed 1 base and J 7 bases; nucleotides not matched to a gene: 10. This CDR3 contains 17 residues. The germline gives CDR1 SGHTA, CDR2 FQGNSA. This table comes from immunoSEQ multiplex PCR, and its TCRdb copy is limited to in-frame clones, with some not included. The sample comprises over a million clones, about 74% of which are singletons, and about 1.5% rests with the top ten. General observations from the study: Relative to clonotypes present in all four donors, those not shared had lower generation probabilities.

Sequences were obtained from memory CD4+ T cells sorted from blood. As to subset: CD45RA-negative fraction. The rearrangement joins TRBV7-2 to TRBJ1-6; TRBD1 agrees at 7 bases. The source is a man aged 18 to 35 in good health. The CDR3 reads CASSLDYRQGLNSPLHF. CDR3 DNA: TGTGCCAGCAGCTTAGACTATAGACAGGGTCTGAATTCACCCCTCCACTTT.